The T cell receptor beta chain under discussion was sequenced for a study of blood T cell repertoires in COVID-19. Study at large: Sources were T cells, B-cell-depleted T cells, or PBMCs; the material itself was cDNA or gDNA.

This table comes from immunoSEQ multiplex PCR, and its TCRdb copy is limited to in-frame clones, with some not included. The sample shows some 320,000 clones, about 90% of them seen only once. V was trimmed by 7 bases and J by 5 bases, leaving 22 bases between them. There are 15 residues in the CDR3. Germline V gene data show CDR1 as SQVTM and CDR2 as ANQGSEA. The sequence derives from a woman in her 30s who had recovered from COVID-19. Specimen: PBMCs or T cells enriched from blood (not recorded which). The V and J genes are TRBV29-1 and TRBJ2-3; a weak D match, TRBD2 (5 bases). The CDR3 loop reads CSASAGPGRGDTQYF. In nucleotides, the CDR3 is TGCAGCGCCTCGGCGGGCCCAGGAAGAGGAGATACGCAGTATTTT.